One and the same sample provided the 4 T cell receptor beta chains below, sequenced in a study of sequential checkpoint blockade in melanoma. Sequenced by immunoSEQ multiplex PCR; TCRdb stores in-frame clones only, minus some. This table holds 15,000 to 20,000 clones, about 50% found once. Noted treatment: randomized to nivolumab then ipilimumab (arm A) or the reverse (arm B). The source material was CD8+ T cells sorted from blood (inferred from file names), sampled from a patient given nivolumab and ipilimumab in sequence. The receptors were gathered from a human donor with melanoma.

This clone showed up just a few times. The chain employs TRBV27 and TRBJ1-5, with D possibly matching TRBD1 (5 bases). Germline V lookup: CDR1 MNHEY, CDR2 SMNVEV (reference sequence). This CDR3 is built from 13 residues. Trimming took off 2 bases at V and 9 bases at J, with 11 bases between the two ends. CDR3 protein: CASSLGGGRPQHF. The CDR3 nucleotides read TGTGCCAGCAGTTTAGGGGGGGGGAGGCCCCAGCATTTT.

The chain joins TRBV6-1 to TRBJ1-5; TRBD1 agrees at 7 bases. The J segment lost 7 bases and the V segment lost 8 bases, leaving 8 bases of the junction unmatched. The CDR3 totals 13 residues. Germline CDR1 reads MNHNS; CDR2 reads SASEGT. CDR3 sequence (DNA): TGTGCCAGCGTCAGGGCAGGGGGGCAGCCCCAGCATTTT. This gives the protein CASVRAGGQPQHF.

This rearrangement joins TRBV7-9 to TRBJ1-5; 7 nucleotides line up with TRBD1. The germline gives CDR1 SEHNR, CDR2 FQNEAQ (reference sequence). Trimming cost V 5 bases and J 7 bases; bases outside gene matches: 8. This CDR3 has 14 amino acids. CDR3: CASSETGARQPQHF. The CDR3 region has the DNA TGTGCCAGCAGCGAAACAGGGGCGAGGCAGCCCCAGCATTTT.

The rearrangement joins TRBV6-1 to TRBJ2-3; D perhaps matches TRBD2 (6 bases). Trimming pared 4 bases from V and 6 bases from J, leaving 17 bases between. The CDR3 has 15 amino acids. Germline CDR1 and CDR2: MNHNS and SASEGT. This CDR3 reads CASSVLTGTLDTQYF. The CDR3 DNA reads TGTGCCAGCAGTGTTCTAACCGGGACTCTCGATACGCAGTATTTT.